The 22 T cell receptor beta chains below come from one sample, sequenced in a study of human T cells and chemical hapten exposure. TCRdb used MiXCR to reprocess the RACE reads, holding one entry per CDR3 protein. Among 45,000 or so distinct CDR3 sequences listed, about 4.8% were seen once. Noted time point: healthy volunteer bleed at 2 weeks. Extraction yielded total RNA from whole blood (unfractionated). Material for sequencing was whole blood. These receptors were taken from a human donor in good health. Some clones in this sample may be carry-over from other donors' samples.

This clonotype was observed at least ten times. The chain joins TRBV28 to TRBJ1-2; TRBD1 agrees at 9 bases. In germline, CDR1 is MDHEN, CDR2 SYDVKM. With V trimmed by 7 bases and J by 8 bases, 11 bases remained unmatched. CDR3 length equals 14 residues. CDR3 nucleotide sequence: TGTGCCAGCATAACAGGGGGCGGGGGAGGAGGCTACACCTTC. It is translated as CASITGGGGGGYTF.

In this sample, this clonotype turned up many times. This sequence joins TRBV18 and TRBJ2-5; 9 bases agree with TRBD2. The CDR3 is made up of 16 amino acids. CDR1 is KGHSH and CDR2 is LQKENI in the germline V gene. Trimming cost V 2 bases and J 0 bases; bases outside gene matches: 4. The CDR3 nucleotides read TGTGCCAGCTCACCAAAGACTAGCGGAGACCAAGAGACCCAGTACTTC. Translated: CASSPKTSGDQETQYF.

This clonotype was detected only a few times. The CDR3 region is CASSFGTSAQYF. The CDR3 coding sequence is TGTGCCAGCAGTTTCGGGACGTCGGCGCAGTACTTC. This rearrangement joins TRBV28 to TRBJ2-7; D is tentatively TRBD1 or TRBD2 (5 bases each). The CDR3 extends over 12 amino acids. The V and J ends lost 3 bases and 9 bases respectively, with 12 bases between them. Germline V gene data show CDR1 as MDHEN and CDR2 as SYDVKM.

This clonotype was found many times. V usage is TRBV20-1 and J usage is TRBJ2-1; unclear D gene. Deletions cut 4 bases from V and 6 bases from J, with 13 bases between. The CDR3 is 13 residues long. Germline V CDR1 and CDR2: DFQATT, SNEGSKA (reference sequence). The CDR3 sequence is CSAMPGWGNEQFF. For the CDR3, the DNA is TGCAGTGCTATGCCCGGGTGGGGCAATGAGCAGTTCTTC.

This clonotype was observed at least ten times. V gene TRBV11-2 combines with J gene TRBJ1-5; D uncertain. Germline CDR1 reads SGHAT; CDR2 reads FQNNGV. This CDR3 spans 13 amino acids. V was cut by 4 bases and J by 6 bases, with 10 bases left in between. The CDR3 sequence is CASSSIIGQPQHF. The CDR3 DNA sequence: TGTGCCAGCAGCTCGATAATTGGTCAGCCCCAGCATTTT.

This clonotype was recorded many times. V usage is TRBV11-3 and J usage is TRBJ2-3; the D gene is possibly TRBD1 (6 bases). Germline V gene lookup returns CDR1 SGHNT and CDR2 YENEEA. There are 16 residues in the CDR3. V lost 1 base, J lost 4 bases, and 15 bases lay in between. The CDR3 protein is CASSLGQGPQADTQYF. CDR3 DNA: TGTGCCAGCAGCTTAGGCCAGGGGCCCCAGGCAGATACGCAGTATTTT. Drawing the rest from reference TRBV11-3 and TRBJ2-3, the complete variable domain is EAGVVQSPRYKIIEKKQPVAFWCNPISGHNTLYWYLQNLGQGPELLIRYENEEAVDDSQLPKDRFSAERLKGVDSTLKIQPAELGDSAVYLCASSLGQGPQADTQYFGPGTRLTVL.

This clonotype was recorded a few times. The V call is TRBV5-8, the J call TRBJ2-3, with a possible D match to TRBD1 (5 bases). The CDR3 totals 15 residues. Trimming removed 5 bases at V and 8 bases at J, with 21 bases between. CDR1 is SGHTS, CDR2 YDEGEE, per germline. Written as DNA, the CDR3 is TGTGCCAGCAGGCAGGGTCCGTCTTATGATTCTACGCAGTATTTT. It is translated as CASRQGPSYDSTQYF.

This clonotype was observed a handful of times. The genes are TRBV12-3 or TRBV12-4 and TRBJ1-5; 10 bases are shared with TRBD1. With V trimmed by 3 bases and J by 2 bases, 4 bases remained unmatched. The CDR3 sequence is 16 residues long. The DNA of the CDR3 is TGTGCCAGCAGTTTCTCCGGGACAGGGGGCAATCAGCCCCAGCATTTT. Protein product: CASSFSGTGGNQPQHF.

This clonotype was counted many times. The chain joins TRBV5-1 to TRBJ2-7; D remains unclear. Germline CDR1 is SGHRS and CDR2 is YFSETQ. The CDR3 is 15 amino acids. Trimming pared 0 bases from V and 5 bases from J, leaving 15 bases between. The CDR3 bases are TGCGCCAGCAGCTTGGATCCAGCGCTCGCCCACGAGCAGTACTTC. Translation gives CASSLDPALAHEQYF.

This clonotype was counted only a few times. J is TRBJ1-1 and V is TRBV27; 8 positions agree with TRBD1. Germline CDR1 MNHEY, CDR2 SMNVEV (reference sequence). The CDR3 contains 13 residues. V shed 7 bases, J shed 4 bases, and the junction held 5 bases outside the gene matches. CDR3 loop: CASNQGAGTEAFF. CDR3 in DNA: TGTGCCAGCAACCAGGGGGCCGGCACTGAAGCTTTCTTT.

This chain uses TRBV6-5 with TRBJ2-3; 14 bases are shared with TRBD2. The germline V gene has CDR1 MNHEY and CDR2 SVGAGI. With V trimmed by 2 bases and J by 5 bases, 9 bases remained unmatched. The CDR3 runs to 18 residues. CDR3 protein: CASSYRGTSGRSGDTQYF. Written as DNA, the CDR3 is TGTGCCAGCAGTTACAGGGGGACTAGCGGGAGATCGGGAGATACGCAGTATTTT.

V gene TRBV4-2 combines with J gene TRBJ1-1; D is uncertain. The ends were cut back, 4 bases at V and 7 bases at J, with 16 bases in the middle. Germline assignment: CDR1 LGHNA and CDR2 YNFKEQ. The CDR3 loop spans 14 amino acids. The CDR3 is CASSPLGPAGEAFF. DNA of the CDR3: TGTGCCAGCAGCCCTCTAGGGCCGGCCGGTGAAGCTTTCTTT.

This clonotype was seen a handful of times. This chain joins TRBV7-8 and TRBJ2-5; possibly TRBD1 for D (6 bases). This CDR3 has 13 amino acids. With 6 bases removed from V and 3 bases from J, the gap between germline ends came to 11 bases. CDR1 and CDR2 (germline): SGHVS, FQNEAQ. The CDR3 loop is CASRIRGKETQYF. The CDR3, as DNA: TGTGCCAGCAGAATTAGGGGGAAAGAGACCCAGTACTTC.

This clonotype was counted many times. V and J are TRBV10-3 and TRBJ1-6; 8 nucleotides agree with TRBD1. The trim removed 6 bases at V and 9 bases at J, leaving 13 bases unmatched. The germline V gene encodes CDR1 ENHRY and CDR2 SYGVKD. This CDR3 comprises 16 residues. The CDR3 reads CAIRSTERTGLSPLHF. The CDR3 coding sequence is TGTGCCATCAGATCGACTGAGAGGACAGGGCTTTCACCCCTCCACTTT.

The chain uses TRBV24-1 and TRBJ1-5; the match to TRBD1 covers 7 bases. J was trimmed by 0 bases and V by 3 bases; bases with no gene match: 4. The CDR3 extends over 16 amino acids. CDR1 and CDR2 from the germline V gene are KGHDR and SFDVKD. As DNA, the CDR3 is TGTGCCACCAGTGATGGGACAGTATATAGCAATCAGCCCCAGCATTTT. As protein: CATSDGTVYSNQPQHF.

V usage is TRBV4-2 and J usage is TRBJ2-3; D might be TRBD2 (5 bases). The CDR3 runs 16 residues. V lost 0 bases to trimming and J lost 2 bases, with 12 bases between them. Germline CDR1 reads LGHNA; CDR2 reads YNFKEQ. CDR3 in amino acids: CASSQENRGNTDTQYF. The CDR3 DNA sequence: TGTGCCAGCAGCCAAGAGAACAGAGGGAACACAGATACGCAGTATTTT.

CDR3 DNA: TGTGCCACCAGCAGAAGGACAGGTCTAAGTGTCTCCAACATTCAGTACTTC. Its translation: CATSRRTGLSVSNIQYF. The chain combines TRBV15 with TRBJ2-4, with TRBD1 matching 7 bases. Germline assignment: CDR1 LNHNV and CDR2 YYDKDF (reference sequence). Trimming removed 2 bases from V and 7 bases from J; junction bases left unmatched: 14. This CDR3 region has 17 residues. Together with reference TRBV15 and TRBJ2-4, the CDR3 gives the full variable domain: DAMVIQNPRYQVTQFGKPVTLSCSQTLNHNVMYWYQQKSSQAPKLLFHYYDKDFNNEADTPDNFQSRRPNTSFCFLDIRSPGLGDTAMYLCATSRRTGLSVSNIQYFGAGTRLSVL.

This clonotype was observed at least ten times. The rearrangement links TRBV7-8 to TRBJ1-2; TRBD1 agrees at 11 bases. The germline CDR1 and CDR2 sequences are SGHVS and FQNEAQ. This CDR3 has 17 residues. Losses at the gene ends were 0 bases for V and 6 bases for J; bases not matched to a gene: 9. CDR3: CASSLAARGTGGNGYTF. DNA of the CDR3: TGTGCCAGCAGCTTAGCGGCGAGGGGGACAGGGGGAAATGGCTACACCTTC. Variable domain in full (rest from reference TRBV7-8 and TRBJ1-2): GAGVSQSPRYKVAKRGQDVALRCDPISGHVSLFWYQQALGQGPEFLTYFQNEAQLDKSGLPSDRFFAERPEGSVSTLKIQRTQQEDSAVYLCASSLAARGTGGNGYTFGSGTRLTVV.

This clonotype was observed many times. V usage is TRBV10-3 and J usage is TRBJ2-6; D call uncertain. V was cut by 2 bases and J by 0 bases, with 5 bases left in between. CDR1 and CDR2 (germline): ENHRY, SYGVKD. CDR3 length equals 15 residues. CDR3 loop: CAISEPSSGANVLTF. The CDR3 nucleotides read TGTGCCATCAGTGAGCCGAGCTCTGGGGCCAACGTCCTGACTTTC.

The J gene is TRBJ2-1, the V gene TRBV7-2; 7 bases are shared with TRBD2. The CDR3 spans 17 residues. Germline loops: CDR1 SGHTA, CDR2 FQGNSA. V lost 3 bases to trimming and J lost 5 bases; unmatched junction nucleotides: 13. The CDR3 sequence: CASSFPPWRERNNEQFF. The CDR3 coding sequence is TGTGCCAGCAGCTTCCCACCGTGGCGGGAGAGGAACAATGAGCAGTTCTTC.

At least ten counts were recorded for this clonotype. The V and J genes are TRBV28 and TRBJ2-1; TRBD2 matches at 12 bases. Germline V gene sequence: CDR1 MDHEN, CDR2 SYDVKM. This CDR3 is 15 amino acids long. V trimming: 4 bases; J trimming: 4 bases; junction bases outside the gene matches: 2. In DNA, the CDR3 is TGTGCCAGCAGTTCCGGGACTAGCGGGTACAATGAGCAGTTCTTC. It encodes CASSSGTSGYNEQFF. Variable domain in full (rest from reference TRBV28 and TRBJ2-1): DVKVTQSSRYLVKRTGEKVFLECVQDMDHENMFWYRQDPGLGLRLIYFSYDVKMKEKGDIPEGYSVSREKKERFSLILESASTNQTSMYLCASSSGTSGYNEQFFGPGTRLTVL.

This clonotype occurred many times. V is TRBV7-3 and J is TRBJ1-2; TRBD1 might be the D (5 bases). The CDR3 is made up of 15 amino acids. The germline V gene has CDR1 SGHTA and CDR2 FQGTGA. The V end lost 3 bases, the J end lost 0 bases, and 11 bases lay between the germline ends. CDR3 nucleotide sequence: TGTGCCAGCAGCTTCGCGGGGGGGACTAACTATGGCTACACCTTC. Encoded protein: CASSFAGGTNYGYTF.